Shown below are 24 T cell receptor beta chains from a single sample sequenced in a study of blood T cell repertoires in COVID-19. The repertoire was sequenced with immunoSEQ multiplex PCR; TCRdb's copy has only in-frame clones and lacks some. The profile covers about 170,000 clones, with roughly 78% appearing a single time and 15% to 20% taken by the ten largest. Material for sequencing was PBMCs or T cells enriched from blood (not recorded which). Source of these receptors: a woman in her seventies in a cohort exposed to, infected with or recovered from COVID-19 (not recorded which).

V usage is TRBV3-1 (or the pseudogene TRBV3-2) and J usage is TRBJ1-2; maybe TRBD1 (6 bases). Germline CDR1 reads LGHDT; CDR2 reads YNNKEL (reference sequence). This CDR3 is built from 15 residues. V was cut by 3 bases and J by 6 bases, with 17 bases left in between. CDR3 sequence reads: CASSHTETGRDGYTF. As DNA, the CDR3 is TGTGCCAGCAGCCATACCGAAACAGGGAGGGATGGCTACACCTTC.

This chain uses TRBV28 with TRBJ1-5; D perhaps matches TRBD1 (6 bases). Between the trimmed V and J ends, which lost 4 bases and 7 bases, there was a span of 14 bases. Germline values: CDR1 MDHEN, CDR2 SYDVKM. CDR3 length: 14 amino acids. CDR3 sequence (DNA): TGTGCCAGCAGTTGGGGATTAGGGGGACAGCCCCAGCATTTT. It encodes CASSWGLGGQPQHF.

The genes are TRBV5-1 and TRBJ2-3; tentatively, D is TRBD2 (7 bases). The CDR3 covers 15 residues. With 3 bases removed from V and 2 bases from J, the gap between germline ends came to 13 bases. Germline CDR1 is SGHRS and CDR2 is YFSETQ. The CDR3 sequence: CASSSRGGYTDTQYF. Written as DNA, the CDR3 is TGCGCCAGCAGCTCGCGCGGGGGCTACACAGATACGCAGTATTTT.

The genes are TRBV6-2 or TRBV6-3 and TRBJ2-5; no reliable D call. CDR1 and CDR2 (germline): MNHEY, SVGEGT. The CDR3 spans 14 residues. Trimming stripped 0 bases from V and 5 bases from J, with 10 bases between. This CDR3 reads CASSYSNEPETQYF. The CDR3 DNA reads TGTGCCAGCAGTTACTCGAACGAGCCGGAGACCCAGTACTTC.

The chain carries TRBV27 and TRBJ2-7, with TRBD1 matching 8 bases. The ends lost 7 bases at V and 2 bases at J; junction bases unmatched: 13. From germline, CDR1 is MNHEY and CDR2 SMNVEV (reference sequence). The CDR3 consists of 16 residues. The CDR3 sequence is CASKFYGTGYAYEQYF. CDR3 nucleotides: TGTGCCAGCAAATTTTATGGGACAGGTTATGCCTACGAGCAGTACTTC.

CDR3 bases: TGTGCCAGCGCCTCGGGACAGGGGGCTTGGATCGGGGAGCTGTTTTTT. It specifies CASASGQGAWIGELFF. This rearrangement joins TRBV7-6 to TRBJ2-2, with 12 bases aligning to TRBD1. CDR1 and CDR2 from the germline V gene are SGHVS and FNYEAQ. This CDR3 contains 16 residues. The ends lost 8 bases at V and 7 bases at J; junction bases unmatched: 11. Full variable domain (remainder filled in from reference TRBV7-6 and TRBJ2-2): GAGVSQSPRYKVTKRGQDVALRCDPISGHVSLYWYRQALGQGPEFLTYFNYEAQQDKSGLPNDRFSAERPEGSISTLTIQRTEQRDSAMYRCASASGQGAWIGELFFGEGSRLTVL.

This CDR3 reads CASSLQTSGGDNEQFF. Written as DNA, the CDR3 is TGCGCCAGCAGCCTCCAAACTAGCGGGGGGGACAATGAGCAGTTCTTC. The genes are TRBV5-1 and TRBJ2-1, with 13 bases lining up with TRBD2. The ends lost 4 bases at V and 5 bases at J; junction bases unmatched: 6. CDR1 and CDR2 from the germline V gene are SGHRS and YFSETQ. This CDR3 has 16 residues. The whole variable domain, remainder taken from reference TRBV5-1 and TRBJ2-1, is KAGVTQTPRYLIKTRGQQVTLSCSPISGHRSVSWYQQTPGQGLQFLFEYFSETQRNKGNFPGRFSGRQFSNSRSEMNVSTLELGDSALYLCASSLQTSGGDNEQFFGPGTRLTVL.

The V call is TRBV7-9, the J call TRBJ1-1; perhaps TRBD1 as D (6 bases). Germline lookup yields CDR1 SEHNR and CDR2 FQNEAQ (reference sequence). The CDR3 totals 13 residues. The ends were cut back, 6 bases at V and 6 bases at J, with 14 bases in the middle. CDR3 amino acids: CASRIGTSSEAFF. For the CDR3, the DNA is TGTGCCAGCAGGATCGGGACATCCTCTGAAGCTTTCTTT.

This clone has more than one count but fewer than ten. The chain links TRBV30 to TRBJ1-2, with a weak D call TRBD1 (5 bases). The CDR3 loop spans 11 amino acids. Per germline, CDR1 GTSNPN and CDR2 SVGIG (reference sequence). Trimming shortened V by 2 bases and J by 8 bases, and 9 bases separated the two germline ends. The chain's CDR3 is CAWSSGGGYTF. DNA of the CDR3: TGTGCCTGGAGTTCCGGGGGGGGCTACACCTTC.

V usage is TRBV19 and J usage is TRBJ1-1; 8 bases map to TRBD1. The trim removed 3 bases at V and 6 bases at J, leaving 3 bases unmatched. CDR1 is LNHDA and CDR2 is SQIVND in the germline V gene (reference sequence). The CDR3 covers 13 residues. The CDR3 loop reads CASSINRGAEAFF. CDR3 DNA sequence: TGTGCCAGTAGTATCAACAGGGGGGCTGAAGCTTTCTTT.

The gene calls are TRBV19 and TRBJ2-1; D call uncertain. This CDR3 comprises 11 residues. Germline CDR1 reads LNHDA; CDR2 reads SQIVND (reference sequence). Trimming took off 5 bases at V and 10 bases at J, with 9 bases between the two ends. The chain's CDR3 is CASSAFREQFF. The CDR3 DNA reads TGTGCCAGTAGTGCTTTCAGGGAGCAGTTCTTC.

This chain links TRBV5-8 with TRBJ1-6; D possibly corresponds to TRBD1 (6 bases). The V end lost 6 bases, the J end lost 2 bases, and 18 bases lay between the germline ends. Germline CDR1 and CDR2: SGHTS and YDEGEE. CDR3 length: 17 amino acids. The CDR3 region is CASIPRGGTPYNSPLHF. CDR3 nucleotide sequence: TGTGCCAGCATCCCTAGGGGTGGGACACCCTATAATTCACCCCTCCACTTT.

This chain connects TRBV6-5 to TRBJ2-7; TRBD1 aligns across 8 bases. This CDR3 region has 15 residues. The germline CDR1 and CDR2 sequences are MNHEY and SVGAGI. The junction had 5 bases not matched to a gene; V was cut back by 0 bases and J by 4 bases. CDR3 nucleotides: TGTGCCAGCAGTTACTCAGGGACAGGAGAGTACGAGCAGTACTTC. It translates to CASSYSGTGEYEQYF.

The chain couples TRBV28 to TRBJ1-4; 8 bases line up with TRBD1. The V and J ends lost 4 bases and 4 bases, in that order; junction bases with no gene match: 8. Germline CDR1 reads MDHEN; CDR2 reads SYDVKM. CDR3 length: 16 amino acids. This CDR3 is CASSSSGTGSNEKLFF. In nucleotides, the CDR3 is TGTGCCAGCAGTTCGTCCGGGACAGGCAGTAATGAAAAACTGTTTTTT.

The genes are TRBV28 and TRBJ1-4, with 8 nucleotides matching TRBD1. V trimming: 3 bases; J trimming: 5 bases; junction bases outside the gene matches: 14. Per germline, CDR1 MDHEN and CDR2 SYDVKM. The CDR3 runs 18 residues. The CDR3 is CASSFRDRLGLSNEKLFF. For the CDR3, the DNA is TGTGCCAGCAGTTTTAGGGACAGGCTTGGCCTATCGAATGAAAAACTGTTTTTT. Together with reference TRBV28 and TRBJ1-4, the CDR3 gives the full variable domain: DVKVTQSSRYLVKRTGEKVFLECVQDMDHENMFWYRQDPGLGLRLIYFSYDVKMKEKGDIPEGYSVSREKKERFSLILESASTNQTSMYLCASSFRDRLGLSNEKLFFGSGTQLSVL.

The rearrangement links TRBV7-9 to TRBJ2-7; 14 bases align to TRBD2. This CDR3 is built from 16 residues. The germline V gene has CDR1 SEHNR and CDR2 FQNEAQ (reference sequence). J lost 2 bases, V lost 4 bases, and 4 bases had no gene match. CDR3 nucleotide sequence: TGTGCCAGCAGCTCGGGGACTAGCGGGAGCCCCTACGAGCAGTACTTC. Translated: CASSSGTSGSPYEQYF.

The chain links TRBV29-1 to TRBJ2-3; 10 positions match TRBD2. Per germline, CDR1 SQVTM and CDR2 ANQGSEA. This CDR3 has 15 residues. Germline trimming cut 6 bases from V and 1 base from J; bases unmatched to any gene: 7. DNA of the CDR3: TGCAGCGTCTTAGCGGGAGGATTTGGCACAGATACGCAGTATTTT. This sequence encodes CSVLAGGFGTDTQYF.

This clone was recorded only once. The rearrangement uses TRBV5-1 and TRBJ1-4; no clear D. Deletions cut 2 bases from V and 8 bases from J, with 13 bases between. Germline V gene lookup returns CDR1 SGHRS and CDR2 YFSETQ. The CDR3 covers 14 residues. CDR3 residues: CASSFQRGEEKLFF. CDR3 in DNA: TGCGCCAGCAGCTTCCAGCGGGGAGAGGAAAAACTGTTTTTT.

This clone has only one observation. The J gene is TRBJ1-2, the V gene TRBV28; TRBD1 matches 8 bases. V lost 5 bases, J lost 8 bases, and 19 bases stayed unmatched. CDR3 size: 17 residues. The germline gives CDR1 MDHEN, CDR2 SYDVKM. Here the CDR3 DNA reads TGTGCCAGCAGTCCCGCGGGGCAGGGGGCGCGGGAAAGAGGCTACACCTTC. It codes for CASSPAGQGARERGYTF.

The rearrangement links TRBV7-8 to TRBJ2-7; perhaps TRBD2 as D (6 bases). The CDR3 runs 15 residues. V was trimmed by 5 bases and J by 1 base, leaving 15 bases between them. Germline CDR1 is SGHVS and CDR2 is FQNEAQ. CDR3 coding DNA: TGTGCCAGCAGCCTCGGGCTAGCGCGGTCCTACGAGCAGTACTTC. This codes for CASSLGLARSYEQYF. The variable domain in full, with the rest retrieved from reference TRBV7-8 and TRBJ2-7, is GAGVSQSPRYKVAKRGQDVALRCDPISGHVSLFWYQQALGQGPEFLTYFQNEAQLDKSGLPSDRFFAERPEGSVSTLKIQRTQQEDSAVYLCASSLGLARSYEQYFGPGTRLTVT.

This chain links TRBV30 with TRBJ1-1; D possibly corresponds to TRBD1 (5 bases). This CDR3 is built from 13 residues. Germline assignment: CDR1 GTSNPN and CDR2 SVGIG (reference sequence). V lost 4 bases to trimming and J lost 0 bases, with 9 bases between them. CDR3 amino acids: CAWMRTMNTEAFF. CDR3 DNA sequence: TGTGCCTGGATGAGGACAATGAACACTGAAGCTTTCTTT.

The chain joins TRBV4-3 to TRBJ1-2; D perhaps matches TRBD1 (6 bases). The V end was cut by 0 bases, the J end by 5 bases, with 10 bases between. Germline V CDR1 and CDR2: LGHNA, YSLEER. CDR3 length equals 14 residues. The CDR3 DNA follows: TGCGCCAGCAGCCAAGATAACAGGGCGTATGGCTACACCTTC. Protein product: CASSQDNRAYGYTF.

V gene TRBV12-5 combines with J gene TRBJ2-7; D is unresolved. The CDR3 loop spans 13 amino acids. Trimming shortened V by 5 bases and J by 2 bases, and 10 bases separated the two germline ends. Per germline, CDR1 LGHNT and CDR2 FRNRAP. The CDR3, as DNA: TGTGCTAGTGGTAAGCAAATGGCCTACGAGCAGTACTTC. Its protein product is CASGKQMAYEQYF.

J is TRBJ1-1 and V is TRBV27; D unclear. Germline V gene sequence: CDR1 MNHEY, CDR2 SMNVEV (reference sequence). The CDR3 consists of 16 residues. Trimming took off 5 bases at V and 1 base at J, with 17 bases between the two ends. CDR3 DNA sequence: TGTGCCAGCAGTCCACCAGGTCGTCTGGGGAACACTGAAGCTTTCTTT. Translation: CASSPPGRLGNTEAFF.